The entry below describes one TCR beta chain. Its antigen remains unknown. The record originates from a study of Tregs in tolerant kidney transplant recipients. The study's findings and limits: The most relevant donor-specific Treg TCRbeta repertoire apparently came from expansion with activated donor B cells.

Only in-frame clones appear in the TCRdb table, and some are missing; sequencing was by immunoSEQ multiplex PCR. Among around 50,000 clones, more than 70% were seen once, and the ten largest hold approximately 4.7%. The CDR3 is made up of 17 amino acids. V was clipped by 3 bases and J by 5 bases; unmatched bases: 18. The germline CDR1 and CDR2 sequences are GTSNPN and SVGIG (reference sequence). This chain connects TRBV30 to TRBJ2-5; TRBD1 agrees at 7 bases. This TCR was sampled from a human donor in good health. Source material: CD4+ T cells from blood. CDR3 sequence reads: CAWSLKTPTGVHETQYF. DNA for the CDR3: TGTGCCTGGAGCCTAAAAACCCCTACAGGGGTCCACGAGACCCAGTACTTC.